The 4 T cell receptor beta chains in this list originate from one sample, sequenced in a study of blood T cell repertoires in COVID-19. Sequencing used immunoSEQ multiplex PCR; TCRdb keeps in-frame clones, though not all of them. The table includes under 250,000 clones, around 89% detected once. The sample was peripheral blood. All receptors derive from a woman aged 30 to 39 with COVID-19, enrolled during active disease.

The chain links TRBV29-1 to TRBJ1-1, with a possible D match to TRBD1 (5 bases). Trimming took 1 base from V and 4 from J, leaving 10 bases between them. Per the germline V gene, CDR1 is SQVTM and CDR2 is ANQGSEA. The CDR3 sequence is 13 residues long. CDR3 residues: CSVEGGGGTEAFF. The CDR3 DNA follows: TGCAGCGTTGAAGGGGGCGGGGGCACTGAAGCTTTCTTT.

The CDR3 DNA reads TGCGCCAGCAGCCAGGACGGGATCAGAGGGGAGACCCAGTACTTC. Protein sequence: CASSQDGIRGETQYF. J is TRBJ2-5 and V is TRBV4-3; D is possibly TRBD2 (5 bases). The CDR3 has 15 amino acids. The germline gives CDR1 LGHNA, CDR2 YSLEER. Trimming shortened V by 3 bases and J by 5 bases, and 16 bases separated the two germline ends.

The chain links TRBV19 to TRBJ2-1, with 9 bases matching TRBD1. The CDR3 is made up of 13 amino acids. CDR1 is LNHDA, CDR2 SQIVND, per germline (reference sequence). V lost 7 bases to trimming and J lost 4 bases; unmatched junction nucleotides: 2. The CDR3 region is CASNDRGYNEQFF. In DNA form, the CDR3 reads TGTGCCAGTAATGACAGGGGGTACAATGAGCAGTTCTTC.

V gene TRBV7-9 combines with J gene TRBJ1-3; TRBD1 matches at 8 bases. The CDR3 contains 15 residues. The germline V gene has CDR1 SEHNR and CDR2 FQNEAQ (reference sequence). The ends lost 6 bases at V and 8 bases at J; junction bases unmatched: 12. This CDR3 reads CASSYRDRSIDTIYF. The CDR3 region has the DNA TGTGCCAGCAGTTATCGGGACAGGAGTATTGACACCATATATTTT.